Listed below are T cell receptor beta chains from one sample, sequenced in a study of cytomegalovirus exposure and HLA in healthy donors. Only in-frame clones appear in the TCRdb table, and some are missing; sequencing was by immunoSEQ multiplex PCR. Here the sample spans about 210,000 clones, 86% being singletons. The material sequenced was PBMCs. These TCRs come from a woman in her 30s in good health and CMV-seronegative. Each CDR3 is given with its conserved first and last residue. The order of the fields is clone size, V gene, J gene, D gene, CDR3 protein, CDR3 DNA. A D gene is named only where the DNA matches it firmly. Only part of the rows carry a size: once, few, many, or a class if the clone is expanded.

clone size: -
V gene: TRBV7-8
J gene: TRBJ2-3
D gene: TRBD2
CDR3 protein: CASTGGGAQPTDTQYF
CDR3 DNA: TGTGCCAGCACGGGGGGGGGAGCGCAGCCCACAGATACGCAGTATTTT

clone size: -
V gene: TRBV6-6
J gene: TRBJ2-5
D gene: -
CDR3 protein: CASSYDDAVQETQYF
CDR3 DNA: TGTGCCAGCAGTTACGATGATGCGGTGCAAGAGACCCAGTACTTC

clone size: -
V gene: TRBV11-3
J gene: TRBJ2-3
D gene: -
CDR3 protein: CASSLVGDTQYF
CDR3 DNA: TGTGCCAGCAGCTTAGTCGGGGATACGCAGTATTTT

clone size: -
V gene: TRBV7-2
J gene: TRBJ2-7
D gene: TRBD1
CDR3 protein: CASSPDRGGHEQYF
CDR3 DNA: TGTGCCAGCAGCCCCGACAGGGGGGGTCACGAGCAGTACTTC

clone size: -
V gene: TRBV9
J gene: TRBJ2-1
D gene: TRBD2
CDR3 protein: CASSVGASGNNEQFF
CDR3 DNA: TGTGCCAGCAGCGTAGGGGCTAGCGGAAACAATGAGCAGTTCTTC

clone size: -
V gene: TRBV5-4
J gene: TRBJ2-3
D gene: -
CDR3 protein: CASSLPRLVGTDTQYF
CDR3 DNA: TGTGCCAGCAGCTTGCCAAGACTAGTAGGGACAGATACGCAGTATTTT

clone size: -
V gene: TRBV6-5
J gene: TRBJ1-2
D gene: TRBD1
CDR3 protein: CASRTGTAYGYTF
CDR3 DNA: TGTGCCAGCAGGACCGGGACAGCATATGGCTACACCTTC

clone size: -
V gene: TRBV2
J gene: TRBJ2-3
D gene: TRBD2
CDR3 protein: CASSEASSGDLISTDTQYF
CDR3 DNA: TGTGCCAGCAGTGAAGCTTCTAGCGGGGACTTAATTAGCACAGATACGCAGTATTTT

clone size: once
V gene: TRBV7-3
J gene: TRBJ2-7
D gene: TRBD2
CDR3 protein: CASSLHSGSNYEQYF
CDR3 DNA: TGTGCCAGCAGCTTACATAGCGGGAGTAACTACGAGCAGTACTTC

clone size: -
V gene: TRBV6-6
J gene: TRBJ1-5
D gene: -
CDR3 protein: CASRSIRGPSNQPQHF
CDR3 DNA: TGTGCCAGCAGATCCATTAGGGGCCCTAGCAATCAGCCCCAGCATTTT

clone size: -
V gene: TRBV10-3
J gene: TRBJ1-2
D gene: TRBD1
CDR3 protein: CAITTTGGSYGYTF
CDR3 DNA: TGTGCCATCACCACGACAGGGGGGAGCTATGGCTACACCTTC

clone size: -
V gene: TRBV19
J gene: TRBJ2-6
D gene: -
CDR3 protein: CASSIWSSGANVLTF
CDR3 DNA: TGTGCCAGTAGTATTTGGAGTTCCGGGGCCAACGTCCTGACTTTC

clone size: -
V gene: TRBV7-9
J gene: TRBJ1-2
D gene: -
CDR3 protein: CASSFSSTGSYGYTF
CDR3 DNA: TGTGCCAGCAGCTTCTCCTCAACAGGAAGCTATGGCTACACCTTC

clone size: -
V gene: TRBV9
J gene: TRBJ1-1
D gene: -
CDR3 protein: CASGQGTNTEAFF
CDR3 DNA: TGTGCCAGCGGCCAGGGGACCAACACTGAAGCTTTCTTT

clone size: -
V gene: TRBV6-6
J gene: TRBJ1-2
D gene: TRBD1
CDR3 protein: CASSYAQGARGYTF
CDR3 DNA: TGTGCCAGCAGTTACGCACAGGGGGCGAGAGGCTACACCTTC

clone size: -
V gene: TRBV7-9
J gene: TRBJ1-4
D gene: -
CDR3 protein: CASSAGVGANEKLFF
CDR3 DNA: TGTGCCAGCAGCGCAGGGGTGGGGGCTAATGAAAAACTGTTTTTT

clone size: -
V gene: TRBV6-1
J gene: TRBJ2-7
D gene: TRBD2
CDR3 protein: CASSEEVGLAGGDF
CDR3 DNA: TGTGCCAGCAGTGAAGAGGTGGGGTTAGCGGGAGGGGATTTC

clone size: -
V gene: TRBV5-4
J gene: TRBJ2-1
D gene: TRBD1
CDR3 protein: CASSLGTGGGNEQFF
CDR3 DNA: TGTGCCAGCAGCTTGGGGACAGGAGGTGGCAATGAGCAGTTCTTC

clone size: -
V gene: TRBV7-8
J gene: TRBJ1-2
D gene: -
CDR3 protein: CASSLTRAGGAMYGYTF
CDR3 DNA: TGTGCCAGCAGCTTAACTCGGGCGGGGGGGGCGATGTATGGCTACACCTTC

clone size: -
V gene: TRBV28
J gene: TRBJ1-5
D gene: -
CDR3 protein: CASSYSPQGPQHF
CDR3 DNA: TGTGCCAGCAGTTACTCCCCCCAGGGGCCCCAGCATTTT

clone size: -
V gene: TRBV7-9
J gene: TRBJ2-7
D gene: -
CDR3 protein: CASSVEWSEQYF
CDR3 DNA: TGTGCCAGCAGCGTTGAATGGAGTGAGCAGTACTTC

clone size: -
V gene: TRBV18
J gene: TRBJ1-4
D gene: TRBD1
CDR3 protein: CASSQQGAREKLFF
CDR3 DNA: TGTGCCAGCTCACAACAGGGGGCAAGGGAAAAACTGTTTTTT

clone size: -
V gene: TRBV28
J gene: TRBJ1-2
D gene: -
CDR3 protein: CASSDPGRGVYGYTF
CDR3 DNA: TGTGCCAGCAGTGACCCGGGGCGCGGGGTCTATGGCTACACCTTC

clone size: -
V gene: TRBV5-6
J gene: TRBJ2-5
D gene: TRBD1
CDR3 protein: CASSRTGDETQYF
CDR3 DNA: TGTGCCAGCAGCCGCACAGGGGATGAGACCCAGTACTTC

clone size: -
V gene: TRBV4-1
J gene: TRBJ2-7
D gene: TRBD2
CDR3 protein: CASSQEWAGGRYEQYF
CDR3 DNA: TGCGCCAGCAGCCAAGAGTGGGCGGGGGGGCGGTACGAGCAGTACTTC

clone size: -
V gene: TRBV6-1
J gene: TRBJ1-1
D gene: TRBD1
CDR3 protein: CASRPGQGNTEAFF
CDR3 DNA: TGTGCCAGCAGACCCGGACAGGGGAACACTGAAGCTTTCTTT

clone size: -
V gene: TRBV6-5
J gene: TRBJ2-3
D gene: -
CDR3 protein: CASSWRRTDTQYF
CDR3 DNA: TGTGCCAGCAGTTGGCGGCGCACAGATACGCAGTATTTT

clone size: once
V gene: TRBV4-1
J gene: TRBJ2-3
D gene: TRBD1
CDR3 protein: CASSQETGEDTQYF
CDR3 DNA: TGCGCCAGCAGCCAAGAAACAGGGGAAGATACGCAGTATTTT

clone size: once
V gene: TRBV2
J gene: TRBJ2-6
D gene: -
CDR3 protein: CASSEFGGGANVLTF
CDR3 DNA: TGTGCCAGCAGTGAATTCGGTGGTGGGGCCAACGTCCTGACTTTC

clone size: -
V gene: TRBV5-6
J gene: TRBJ2-1
D gene: -
CDR3 protein: CASSLADNEQFF
CDR3 DNA: TGTGCCAGCAGCTTGGCCGACAATGAGCAGTTCTTC

clone size: -
V gene: TRBV2
J gene: TRBJ1-1
D gene: -
CDR3 protein: CASSRDIPEGKAFF
CDR3 DNA: TGTGCCAGCAGTCGGGACATCCCTGAGGGCAAAGCTTTCTTT

clone size: -
V gene: TRBV6-6
J gene: TRBJ2-2
D gene: TRBD2
CDR3 protein: CASIMTSLPGELFF
CDR3 DNA: TGTGCCAGCATCATGACTAGCCTCCCTGGGGAGCTGTTTTTT

clone size: -
V gene: TRBV5-6
J gene: TRBJ1-1
D gene: -
CDR3 protein: CASSEPTGNTEAFF
CDR3 DNA: TGTGCCAGCAGCGAGCCCACAGGGAACACTGAAGCTTTCTTT

clone size: -
V gene: TRBV10-2
J gene: TRBJ2-1
D gene: -
CDR3 protein: CASSDPGHRGWFF
CDR3 DNA: TGCGCCAGCAGTGACCCGGGACATCGGGGATGGTTCTTC

clone size: -
V gene: TRBV6-1
J gene: TRBJ2-2
D gene: -
CDR3 protein: CASTATYDGELFF
CDR3 DNA: TGTGCCAGCACCGCCACTTATGACGGGGAGCTGTTTTTT

clone size: -
V gene: TRBV19
J gene: TRBJ2-3
D gene: TRBD1
CDR3 protein: CASSIGQALGDTQYF
CDR3 DNA: TGTGCCAGTAGTATCGGACAGGCCTTGGGGGATACGCAGTATTTT

clone size: -
V gene: TRBV6-5
J gene: TRBJ1-4
D gene: -
CDR3 protein: CASSSVEGGGEKLFF
CDR3 DNA: TGTGCCAGCAGTTCGGTCGAGGGGGGGGGAGAAAAACTGTTTTTT

clone size: few
V gene: TRBV7-9
J gene: TRBJ2-7
D gene: TRBD2
CDR3 protein: CAVGLAGGVGTYEQYF
CDR3 DNA: TGTGCCGTCGGACTAGCGGGAGGAGTAGGAACCTACGAGCAGTACTTC

clone size: once
V gene: TRBV5-1
J gene: TRBJ2-7
D gene: TRBD2
CDR3 protein: CASSFTSGGYEQYF
CDR3 DNA: TGCGCCAGCAGCTTTACTAGCGGGGGCTACGAGCAGTACTTC

clone size: -
V gene: TRBV7-9
J gene: TRBJ1-1
D gene: -
CDR3 protein: CASSPPGGANTEAFF
CDR3 DNA: TGTGCCAGCAGCCCCCCGGGGGGGGCGAACACTGAAGCTTTCTTT

clone size: -
V gene: TRBV6-5
J gene: TRBJ2-5
D gene: TRBD2
CDR3 protein: CASSKLAGGAITQYF
CDR3 DNA: TGTGCCAGCAGTAAGCTAGCGGGGGGCGCAATAACCCAGTACTTC

clone size: -
V gene: TRBV5-4
J gene: TRBJ1-1
D gene: -
CDR3 protein: CASSSTVNTEAFF
CDR3 DNA: TGTGCCAGCAGCTCGACAGTGAACACTGAAGCTTTCTTT

clone size: -
V gene: TRBV28
J gene: TRBJ1-5
D gene: -
CDR3 protein: CASSRTVNQPQHF
CDR3 DNA: TGTGCCAGCAGTAGGACAGTCAATCAGCCCCAGCATTTT

clone size: few
V gene: TRBV5-1
J gene: TRBJ2-7
D gene: TRBD1
CDR3 protein: CASSGRTGGAYEQYF
CDR3 DNA: TGCGCCAGCAGCGGACGGACAGGCGGCGCCTACGAGCAGTACTTC

clone size: -
V gene: TRBV11-2
J gene: TRBJ2-7
D gene: -
CDR3 protein: CASARRDEQYF
CDR3 DNA: TGTGCCAGCGCTCGGAGGGACGAGCAGTACTTC

clone size: -
V gene: TRBV28
J gene: TRBJ2-7
D gene: -
CDR3 protein: CASSFSDRTYEQYF
CDR3 DNA: TGTGCCAGCAGTTTCTCCGACAGGACCTACGAGCAGTACTTC

clone size: -
V gene: TRBV11-2
J gene: TRBJ2-1
D gene: -
CDR3 protein: CASRPQGYNEQFF
CDR3 DNA: TGTGCCAGCAGACCACAGGGCTACAATGAGCAGTTCTTC

clone size: -
V gene: TRBV28
J gene: TRBJ2-1
D gene: -
CDR3 protein: CASSRWGAGEQFF
CDR3 DNA: TGTGCCAGCAGTCGCTGGGGAGCTGGTGAGCAGTTCTTC

clone size: -
V gene: TRBV19
J gene: TRBJ2-7
D gene: TRBD1
CDR3 protein: CASSAGTGFYEQYF
CDR3 DNA: TGTGCCAGTAGTGCCGGGACAGGGTTCTACGAGCAGTACTTC

clone size: -
V gene: TRBV27
J gene: TRBJ1-2
D gene: -
CDR3 protein: CASSPRGFGGYTF
CDR3 DNA: TGTGCCAGCAGTCCTCGGGGATTTGGCGGCTACACCTTC

clone size: -
V gene: TRBV2
J gene: TRBJ2-2
D gene: TRBD2
CDR3 protein: CASSDRAGVNGELFF
CDR3 DNA: TGTGCCAGCAGTGATCGGGCGGGAGTAAACGGGGAGCTGTTTTTT

clone size: -
V gene: TRBV29-1
J gene: TRBJ2-7
D gene: TRBD1
CDR3 protein: CSAGGLLSHEQYF
CDR3 DNA: TGCAGCGCAGGGGGCCTATTAAGTCACGAGCAGTACTTC

clone size: -
V gene: TRBV7-3
J gene: TRBJ2-1
D gene: TRBD2
CDR3 protein: CASSLSGGGVIYNEQFF
CDR3 DNA: TGTGCCAGCAGCTTGTCCGGGGGGGGCGTAATATACAATGAGCAGTTCTTC

clone size: once
V gene: TRBV6-5
J gene: TRBJ1-1
D gene: -
CDR3 protein: CASSYDRMNTEAFF
CDR3 DNA: TGTGCCAGCAGTTACGACAGAATGAACACTGAAGCTTTCTTT

clone size: few
V gene: TRBV6-5
J gene: TRBJ2-7
D gene: TRBD1
CDR3 protein: CASSRTGYEQYF
CDR3 DNA: TGTGCCAGCAGCAGGACAGGCTACGAGCAGTACTTC

clone size: once
V gene: TRBV28
J gene: TRBJ1-2
D gene: -
CDR3 protein: CASSLRDYGYTF
CDR3 DNA: TGTGCCAGCAGTCTCCGGGACTATGGCTACACCTTC